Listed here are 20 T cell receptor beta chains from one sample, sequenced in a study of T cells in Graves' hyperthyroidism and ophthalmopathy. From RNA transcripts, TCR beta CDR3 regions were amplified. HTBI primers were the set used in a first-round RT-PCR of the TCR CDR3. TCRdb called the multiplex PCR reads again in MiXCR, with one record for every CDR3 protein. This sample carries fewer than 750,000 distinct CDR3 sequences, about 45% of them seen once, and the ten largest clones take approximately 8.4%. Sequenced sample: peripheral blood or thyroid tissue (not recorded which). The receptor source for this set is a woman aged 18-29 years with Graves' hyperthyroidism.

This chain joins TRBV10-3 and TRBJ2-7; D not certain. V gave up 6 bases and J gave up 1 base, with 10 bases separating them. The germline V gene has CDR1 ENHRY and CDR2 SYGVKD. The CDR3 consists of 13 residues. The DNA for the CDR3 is TGTGCCATCAGGGGAACAGCGTCCTACGAGCAGTACTTC. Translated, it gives CAIRGTASYEQYF.

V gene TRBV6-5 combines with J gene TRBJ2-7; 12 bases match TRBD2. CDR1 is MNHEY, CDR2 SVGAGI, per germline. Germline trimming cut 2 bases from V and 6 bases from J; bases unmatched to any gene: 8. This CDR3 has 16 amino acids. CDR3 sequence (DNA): TGTGCCAGCAGTTACCTAGCGGGAGGGCCAAACTGCGAGCAGTACTTC. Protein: CASSYLAGGPNCEQYF.

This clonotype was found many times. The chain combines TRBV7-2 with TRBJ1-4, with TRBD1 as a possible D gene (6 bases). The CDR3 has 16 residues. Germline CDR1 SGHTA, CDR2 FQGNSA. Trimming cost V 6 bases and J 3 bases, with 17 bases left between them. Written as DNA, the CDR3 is TGTGCCAGCAGGAGGGATCTGGGGGCGGCTAATGAAAAACTGTTTTTT. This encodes CASRRDLGAANEKLFF.

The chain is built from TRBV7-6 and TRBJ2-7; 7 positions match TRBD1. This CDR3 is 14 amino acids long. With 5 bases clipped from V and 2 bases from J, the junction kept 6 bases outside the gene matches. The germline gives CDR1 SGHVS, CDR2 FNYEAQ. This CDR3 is CASSRRTGTYEQYF. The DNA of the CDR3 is TGTGCCAGCAGCAGGCGGACAGGAACCTACGAGCAGTACTTC.

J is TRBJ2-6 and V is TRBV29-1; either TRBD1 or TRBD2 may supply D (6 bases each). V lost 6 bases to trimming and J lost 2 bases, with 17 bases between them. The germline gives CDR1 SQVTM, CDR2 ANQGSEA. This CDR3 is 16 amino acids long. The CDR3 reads CSVSVTGATGANVLTF. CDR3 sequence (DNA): TGCAGCGTGAGTGTAACGGGGGCTACTGGGGCCAACGTCCTGACTTTC.

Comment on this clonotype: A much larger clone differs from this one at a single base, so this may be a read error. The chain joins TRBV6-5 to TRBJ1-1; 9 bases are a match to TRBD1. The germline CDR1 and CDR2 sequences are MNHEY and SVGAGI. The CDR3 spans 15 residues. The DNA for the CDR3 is TGTGCCATCAGTTACGGCACGACAGGGGGTATTGAAGCTTTCTTT. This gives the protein CAISYGTTGGIEAFF.

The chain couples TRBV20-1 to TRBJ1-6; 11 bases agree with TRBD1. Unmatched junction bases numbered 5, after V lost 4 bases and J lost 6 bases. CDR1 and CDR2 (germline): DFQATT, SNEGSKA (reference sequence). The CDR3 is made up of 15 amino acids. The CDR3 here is CSATSGTGGNSPLHF. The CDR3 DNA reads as TGCAGTGCTACCTCCGGGACAGGGGGTAATTCACCCCTCCACTTT.

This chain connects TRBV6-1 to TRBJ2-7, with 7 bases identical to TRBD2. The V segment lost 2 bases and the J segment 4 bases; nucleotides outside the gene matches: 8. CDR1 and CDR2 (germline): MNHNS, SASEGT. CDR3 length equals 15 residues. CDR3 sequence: CASSEPPFGGYEQYF. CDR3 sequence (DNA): TGTGCCAGCAGTGAACCTCCCTTCGGGGGGTACGAGCAGTACTTC.

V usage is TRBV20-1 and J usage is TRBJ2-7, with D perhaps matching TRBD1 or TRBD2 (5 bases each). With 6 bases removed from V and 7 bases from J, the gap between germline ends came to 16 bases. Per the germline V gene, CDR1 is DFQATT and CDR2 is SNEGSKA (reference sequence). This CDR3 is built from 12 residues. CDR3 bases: TGCAGTGCGGGGGACCCCTACAATGAGCAGTACTTC. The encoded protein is CSAGDPYNEQYF.

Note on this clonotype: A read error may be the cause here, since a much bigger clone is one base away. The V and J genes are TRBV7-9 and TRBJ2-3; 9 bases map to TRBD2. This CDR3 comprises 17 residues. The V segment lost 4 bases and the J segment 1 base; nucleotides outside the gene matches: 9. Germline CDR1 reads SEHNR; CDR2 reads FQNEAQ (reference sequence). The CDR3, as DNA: TGTGCCAGCAGCTACCCTATAGCGGGAGAGCGCACAGATACGCAGTATTTT. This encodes CASSYPIAGERTDTQYF.

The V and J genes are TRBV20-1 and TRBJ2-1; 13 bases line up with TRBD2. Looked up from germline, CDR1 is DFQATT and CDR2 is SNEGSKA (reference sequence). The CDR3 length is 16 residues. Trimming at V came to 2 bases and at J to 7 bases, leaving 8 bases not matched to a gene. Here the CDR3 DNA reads TGCAGTGCTAGAATCCGGACTAGCGGGAGATTAAATGAGCAGTTCTTC. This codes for CSARIRTSGRLNEQFF.

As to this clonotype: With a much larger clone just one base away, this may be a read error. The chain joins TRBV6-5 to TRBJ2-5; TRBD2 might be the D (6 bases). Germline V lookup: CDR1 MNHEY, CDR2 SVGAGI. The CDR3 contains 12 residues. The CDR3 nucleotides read TGTGTCAGCAGGTTCCGGGGGGAGACCCAGTACTTC. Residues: CVSRFRGETQYF.

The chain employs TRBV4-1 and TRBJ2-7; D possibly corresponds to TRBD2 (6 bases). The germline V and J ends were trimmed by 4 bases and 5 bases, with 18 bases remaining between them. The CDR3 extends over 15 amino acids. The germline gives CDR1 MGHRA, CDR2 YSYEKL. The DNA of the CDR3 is TGCGCCAGCAGCCGCCTGCTTGGGACTTCCCACGAGCAGTACTTC. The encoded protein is CASSRLLGTSHEQYF.

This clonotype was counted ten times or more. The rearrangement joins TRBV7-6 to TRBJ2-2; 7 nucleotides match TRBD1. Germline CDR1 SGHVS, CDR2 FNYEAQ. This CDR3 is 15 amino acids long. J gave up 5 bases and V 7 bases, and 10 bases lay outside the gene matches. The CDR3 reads CASTNTGAGTGELFF. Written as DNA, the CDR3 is TGTGCCAGCACCAATACAGGGGCAGGGACCGGGGAGCTGTTTTTT.

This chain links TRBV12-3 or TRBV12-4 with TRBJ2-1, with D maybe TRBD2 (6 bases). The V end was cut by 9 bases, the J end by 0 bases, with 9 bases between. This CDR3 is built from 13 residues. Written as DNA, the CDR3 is TGTGCCAGTGGGGACTTCTCCTACAATGAGCAGTTCTTC. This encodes CASGDFSYNEQFF.

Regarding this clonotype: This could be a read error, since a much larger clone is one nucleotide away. CDR3 bases: TGTGCCAGCGGCCCCGGGACAGGGTCTGAAAAACTGTTTTTT. Residues: CASGPGTGSEKLFF. This chain joins TRBV6-4 and TRBJ1-4; 9 bases map to TRBD1. Per germline, CDR1 MRHNA and CDR2 SNTAGT. The CDR3 length is 14 residues. Trimming cost V 8 bases and J 7 bases; bases outside gene matches: 8.

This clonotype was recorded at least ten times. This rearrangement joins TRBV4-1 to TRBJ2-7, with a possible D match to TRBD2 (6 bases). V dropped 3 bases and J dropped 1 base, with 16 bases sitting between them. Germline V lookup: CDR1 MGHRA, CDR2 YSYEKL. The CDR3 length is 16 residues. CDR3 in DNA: TGCGCCAGCAGCCAGGCCGGGACGGCGGGATCCTACGAGCAGTACTTC. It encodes CASSQAGTAGSYEQYF.

The CDR3 reads CATQFSGYEQYF. CDR3 in DNA: TGTGCCACGCAGTTTAGCGGCTACGAGCAGTACTTC. The gene calls are TRBV10-3 and TRBJ2-7; D is possibly TRBD2 (6 bases). The CDR3 length is 12 residues. Trimming left V 10 bases short and J 3 bases short, with 13 bases between. Per the germline V gene, CDR1 is ENHRY and CDR2 is SYGVKD.

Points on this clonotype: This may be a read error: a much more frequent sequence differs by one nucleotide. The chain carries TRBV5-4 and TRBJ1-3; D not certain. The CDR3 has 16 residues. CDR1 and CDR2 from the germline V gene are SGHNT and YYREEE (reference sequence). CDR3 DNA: TGTGCCAGCAGCTTGAACGGGGAAATCTCTGGAAACACCATGTATTTT. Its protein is CASSLNGEISGNTMYF. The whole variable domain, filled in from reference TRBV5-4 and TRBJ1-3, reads ETGVTQSPTHLIKTRGQQVTLRCSSQSGHNTVSWYQQALGQGPQFIFQYYREEENGRGNFPPRFSGLQFPNYSSELNVNALELDDSALYLCASSLNGEISGNTMYFGEGSWLTVV.

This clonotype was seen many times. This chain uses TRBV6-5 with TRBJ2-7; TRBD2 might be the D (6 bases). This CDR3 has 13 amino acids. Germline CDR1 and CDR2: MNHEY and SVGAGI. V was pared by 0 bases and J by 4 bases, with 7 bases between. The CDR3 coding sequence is TGTGCCAGCAGTTACTCCCGGGAGTACGAGCAGTACTTC. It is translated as CASSYSREYEQYF.